This T cell receptor beta chain was identified in a study of T cells in Graves' hyperthyroidism and ophthalmopathy. In its sample, this clonotype was seen a few times. This CDR3 contains 14 residues. Germline CDR1 reads GTSNPN; CDR2 reads SVGIG (reference sequence). Deletions cut 2 bases from V and 3 bases from J, with 11 bases between. Amplified TCR beta CDR3 regions derived from RNA transcripts. When the TCR CDR3 underwent first-round RT-PCR, the HTBI primer set was used. TCRdb reprocessed the multiplex PCR reads with MiXCR, giving one entry per CDR3 protein. The sample holds approximately 600,000 distinct CDR3 sequences, around 21% seen once.

This sequence joins TRBV30 and TRBJ1-5, with a tentative D call TRBD1 (5 bases). The sequencing sample was made of blood. The TCR was taken from a man in his thirties or forties with Graves' ophthalmopathy. Here the CDR3 reads CAWSRGDPNQPQHF. CDR3 coding DNA: TGTGCCTGGAGTCGGGGGGACCCCAATCAGCCCCAGCATTTT.